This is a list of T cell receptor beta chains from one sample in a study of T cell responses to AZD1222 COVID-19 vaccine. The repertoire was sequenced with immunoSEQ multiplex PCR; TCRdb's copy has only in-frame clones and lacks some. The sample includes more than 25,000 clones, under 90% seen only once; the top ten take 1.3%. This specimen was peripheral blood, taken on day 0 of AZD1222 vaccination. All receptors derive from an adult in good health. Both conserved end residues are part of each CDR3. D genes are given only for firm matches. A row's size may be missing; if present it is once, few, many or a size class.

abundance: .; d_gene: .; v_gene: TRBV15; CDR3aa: CATSRDLGQTYEQYF
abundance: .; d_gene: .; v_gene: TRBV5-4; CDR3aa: CASSLGGFDYEQYF
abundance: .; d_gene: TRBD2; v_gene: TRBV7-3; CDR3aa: CASSPVGWSGRGAGGNEQFF
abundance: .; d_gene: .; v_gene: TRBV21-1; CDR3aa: CASSALAGGPSTDTQYF
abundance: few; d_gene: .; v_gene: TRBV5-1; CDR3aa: CASSFNLDLPEPEAFF
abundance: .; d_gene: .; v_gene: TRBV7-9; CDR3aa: CASSFEGQTYNEQFF
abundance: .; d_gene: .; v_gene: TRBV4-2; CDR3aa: CASSYLTQEEAFF
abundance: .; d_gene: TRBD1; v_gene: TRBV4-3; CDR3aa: CASSQSGQGVQFF
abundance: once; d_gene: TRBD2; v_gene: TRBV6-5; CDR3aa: CASSYLAGGPGNEQFF
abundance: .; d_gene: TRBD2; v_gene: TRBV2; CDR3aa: CASSTPGGPSTDTQYF
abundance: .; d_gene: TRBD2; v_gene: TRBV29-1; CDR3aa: CSVEEEAGSYEQYF
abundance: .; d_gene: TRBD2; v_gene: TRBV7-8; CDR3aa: CASFTSGRAYTGELFF
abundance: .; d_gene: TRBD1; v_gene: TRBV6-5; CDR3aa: CASCGQGRSYEQYF
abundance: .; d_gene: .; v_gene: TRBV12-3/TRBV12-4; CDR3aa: CASSLEGTQYF
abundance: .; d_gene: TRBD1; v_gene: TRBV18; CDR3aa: CASSPTGGEWYGYTF
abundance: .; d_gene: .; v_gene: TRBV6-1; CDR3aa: CASSEAGRLNSPLHF
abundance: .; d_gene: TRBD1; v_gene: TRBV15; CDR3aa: CATSRETGGYQPQHF
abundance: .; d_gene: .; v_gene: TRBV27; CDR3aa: CASSLNLWQRQHF
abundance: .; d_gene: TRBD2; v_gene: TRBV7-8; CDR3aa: CASSLGLLAAVSYNEQFF
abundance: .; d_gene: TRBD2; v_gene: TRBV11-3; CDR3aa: CASSRPGLVWYEQYF
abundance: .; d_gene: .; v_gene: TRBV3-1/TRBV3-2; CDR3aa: CASSQRDSGNTIYF
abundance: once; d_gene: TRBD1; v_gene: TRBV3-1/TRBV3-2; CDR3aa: CASSRETGIAGNTIYF
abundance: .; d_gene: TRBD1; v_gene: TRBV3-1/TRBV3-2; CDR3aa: CASSLGQRANYGYTF
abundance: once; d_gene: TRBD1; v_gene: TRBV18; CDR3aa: CASSSGQGTTRNQPQHF
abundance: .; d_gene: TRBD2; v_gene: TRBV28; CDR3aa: CASRSTSGVSTDTQYF
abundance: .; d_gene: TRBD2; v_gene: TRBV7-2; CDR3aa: CASSLPSSGRRGTGELFF
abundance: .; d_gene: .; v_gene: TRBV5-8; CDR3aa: CASSQQGIVYNSPLHF
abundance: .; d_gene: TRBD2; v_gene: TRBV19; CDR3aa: CASSSSGGEQFF
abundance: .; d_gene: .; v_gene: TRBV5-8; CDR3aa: CASSRTRNTEAFF
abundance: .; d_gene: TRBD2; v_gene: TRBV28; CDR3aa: CASSSSGRVDLDTQYF
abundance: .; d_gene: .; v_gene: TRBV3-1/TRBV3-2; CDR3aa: CASSRRGNTEAFF
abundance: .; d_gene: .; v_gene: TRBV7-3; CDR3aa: CASSPSGSSSYNEQFF
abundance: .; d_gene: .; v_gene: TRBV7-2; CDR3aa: CASSLLTYEQYF
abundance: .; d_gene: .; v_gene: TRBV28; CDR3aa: CASSLRGAVTYEQYF
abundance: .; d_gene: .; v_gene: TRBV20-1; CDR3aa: CSAEGGNIQYF
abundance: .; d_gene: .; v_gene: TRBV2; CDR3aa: CASTGANSNQPQHF
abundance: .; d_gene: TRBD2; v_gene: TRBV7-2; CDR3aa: CASGSASGAGNEQFF
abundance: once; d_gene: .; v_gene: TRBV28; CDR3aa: CASMQGRGGPDTQYF
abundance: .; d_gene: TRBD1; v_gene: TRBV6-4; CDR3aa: CASRDRWENTEAFF
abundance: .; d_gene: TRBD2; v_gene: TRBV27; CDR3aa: CASKKMGGSTYEQYF
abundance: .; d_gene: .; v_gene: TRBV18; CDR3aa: CASSPPKSGANVLTF
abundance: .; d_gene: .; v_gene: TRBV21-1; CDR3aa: CASSIGTVQHF
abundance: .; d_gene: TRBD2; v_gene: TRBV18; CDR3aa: CASSRASGYEQYF
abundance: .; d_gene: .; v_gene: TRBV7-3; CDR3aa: CASSLLGGTEAFF
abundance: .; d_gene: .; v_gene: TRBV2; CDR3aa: CASKGGEGGNQPQHF
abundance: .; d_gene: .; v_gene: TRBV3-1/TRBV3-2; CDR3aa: CASSQTHRDEAFF
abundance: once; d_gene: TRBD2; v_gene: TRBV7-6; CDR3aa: CASSASLAGVGEQYF
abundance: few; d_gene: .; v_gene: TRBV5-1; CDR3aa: CASSLEASIQGSSVSPLHF
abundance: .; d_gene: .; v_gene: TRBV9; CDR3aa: CASSPTGYEQYF
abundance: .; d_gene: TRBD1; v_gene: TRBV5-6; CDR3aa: CASSYLGQGASNYGYTF
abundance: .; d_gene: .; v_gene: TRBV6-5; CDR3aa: CASSYLGGTSPLHF
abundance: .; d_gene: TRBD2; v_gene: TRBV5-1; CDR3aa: CASSRDSGVYNEQFF
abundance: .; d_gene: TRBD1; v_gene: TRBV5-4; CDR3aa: CASSRGDSYNYGYTF
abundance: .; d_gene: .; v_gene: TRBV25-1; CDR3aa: CASSESTRTVLEQYF
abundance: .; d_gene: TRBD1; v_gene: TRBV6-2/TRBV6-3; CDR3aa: CASSSGTEGDTQYF
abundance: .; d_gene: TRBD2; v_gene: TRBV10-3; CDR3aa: CAISEPSGSHNEQFF
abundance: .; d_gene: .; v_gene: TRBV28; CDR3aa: CASSPRREVENGYTF
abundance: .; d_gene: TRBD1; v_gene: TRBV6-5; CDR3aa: CASSYDRGDTQYF
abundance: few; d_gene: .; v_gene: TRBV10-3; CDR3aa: CATGDPRNEQYF
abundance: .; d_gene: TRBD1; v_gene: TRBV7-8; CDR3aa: CASTPTGGGYTF